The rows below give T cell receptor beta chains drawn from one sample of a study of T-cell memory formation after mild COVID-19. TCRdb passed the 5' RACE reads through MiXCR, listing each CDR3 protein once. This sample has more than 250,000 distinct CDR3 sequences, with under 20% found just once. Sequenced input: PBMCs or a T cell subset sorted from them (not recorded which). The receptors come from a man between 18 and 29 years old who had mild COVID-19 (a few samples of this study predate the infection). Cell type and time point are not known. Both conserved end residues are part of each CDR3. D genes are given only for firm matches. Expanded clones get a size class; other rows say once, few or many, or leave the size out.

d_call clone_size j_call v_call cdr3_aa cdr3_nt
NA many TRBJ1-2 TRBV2 CASSEGGYGYTF TGTGCCAGCAGTGAGGGGGGATATGGCTACACCTTC
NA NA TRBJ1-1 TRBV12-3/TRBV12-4 CASSQQFEAFF TGTGCCAGCAGCCAACAGTTCGAAGCTTTCTTT
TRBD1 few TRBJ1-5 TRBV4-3 CASSQAQTGYSNQPQHF TGCGCCAGCAGCCAGGCTCAGACAGGGTATAGCAATCAGCCCCAGCATTTT
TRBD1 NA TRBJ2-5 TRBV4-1 CASSRDRVMEETQYF TGCGCCAGCAGCCGGGACAGGGTCATGGAAGAGACCCAGTACTTC
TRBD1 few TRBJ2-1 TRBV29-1 CSARLGQGTYNEQFF TGCAGCGCCCGCCTCGGACAGGGGACCTACAATGAGCAGTTCTTC
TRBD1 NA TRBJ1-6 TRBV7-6 CASSTGQAFGSPLHF TGTGCCAGCAGCACGGGACAGGCCTTTGGGTCACCCCTCCACTTT
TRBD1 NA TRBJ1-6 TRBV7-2 CASSFRDSHSPLHF TGTGCCAGCAGCTTCCGGGACAGCCATTCACCCCTCCACTTT
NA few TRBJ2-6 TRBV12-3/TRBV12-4 CASNRAGANVLTF TGTGCCAGTAATAGGGCCGGGGCCAACGTCCTGACTTTC
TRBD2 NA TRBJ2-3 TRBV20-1 CSAYQLGGDDTQYF TGCAGTGCCTACCAGTTGGGGGGGGACGATACGCAGTATTTT
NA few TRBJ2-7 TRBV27 CASGRGLAYEQYF TGTGCCAGCGGCCGAGGGTTGGCCTACGAGCAGTACTTC
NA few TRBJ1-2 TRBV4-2 CASSQEGGRYGYTF TGTGCCAGCAGCCAGGAGGGGGGACGATATGGCTACACCTTC
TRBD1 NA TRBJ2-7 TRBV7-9 CASSSLGRGRTGSYEQYF TGTGCCAGCAGCTCCTTAGGTAGGGGTCGGACAGGTAGCTACGAGCAGTACTTC
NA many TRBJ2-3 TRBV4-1 CASSQEQQPSTDTQYF TGCGCCAGCAGCCAGGAACAGCAACCTAGCACAGATACGCAGTATTTT
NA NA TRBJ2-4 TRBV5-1 CASREGGEGDIQYF TGCGCCAGCAGGGAAGGCGGGGAGGGGGACATTCAGTACTTC
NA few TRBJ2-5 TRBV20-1 CSAVGLSETQYF TGCAGTGCTGTGGGACTTAGCGAGACCCAGTACTTC
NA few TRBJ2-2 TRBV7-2 CASSLSPGELFF TGTGCCAGCAGCTTATCCCCCGGGGAGCTGTTTTTT
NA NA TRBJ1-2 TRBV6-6 CASSYPPGGAYGYTF TGTGCCAGCAGTTACCCCCCGGGGGGGGCTTATGGCTACACCTTC
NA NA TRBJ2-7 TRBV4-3 CASSQGRETAYEQYF TGCGCCAGCAGCCAAGGTAGGGAGACGGCCTACGAGCAGTACTTC
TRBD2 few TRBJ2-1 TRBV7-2 CASSSTSGGFNEQFF TGTGCCAGCAGCTCCACTAGCGGGGGTTTTAATGAGCAGTTCTTC
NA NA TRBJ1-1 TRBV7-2 CASTRKWRDTEAFF TGTGCCAGCACCCGCAAGTGGAGGGACACTGAAGCTTTCTTT
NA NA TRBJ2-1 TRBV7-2 CASSPPPAEQFF TGTGCCAGCAGCCCACCCCCCGCTGAGCAGTTCTTC
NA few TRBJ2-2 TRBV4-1 CASSREGLNTGELFF TGCGCCAGCAGCCGTGAAGGGCTCAACACCGGGGAGCTGTTTTTT
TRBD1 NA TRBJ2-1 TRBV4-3 CASSQDGTGLGNEQFF TGCGCCAGCAGCCAAGATGGGACAGGCTTGGGGAATGAGCAGTTCTTC
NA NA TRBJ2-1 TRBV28 CASSPGHSSYNEQFF TGTGCCAGCAGTCCGGGACATAGCTCCTACAATGAGCAGTTCTTC
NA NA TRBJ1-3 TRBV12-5 CASGGSSGNTIYF TGTGCTAGTGGCGGGAGCTCTGGAAACACCATATATTTT
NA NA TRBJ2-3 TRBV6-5 CASSYSMVARDTQYF TGTGCCAGCAGTTACTCGATGGTGGCGAGAGATACGCAGTATTTT
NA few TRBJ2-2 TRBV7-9 CASSADGNTGELFF TGTGCCAGCAGCGCGGACGGTAACACCGGGGAGCTGTTTTTT
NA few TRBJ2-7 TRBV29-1 CSVEGLQGIQGQYF TGCAGCGTTGAAGGACTGCAGGGCATACAAGGGCAGTACTTC
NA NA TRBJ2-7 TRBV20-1 CSARGRFYEQYF TGCAGTGCTAGGGGGAGGTTCTACGAGCAGTACTTC
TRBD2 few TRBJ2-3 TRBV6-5 CASSYGGLDREKYF TGTGCCAGCAGTTACGGGGGACTAGACCGGGAAAAGTATTTT
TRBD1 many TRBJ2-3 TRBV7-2 CASSPGTGWATLYF TGTGCCAGCAGCCCCGGGACAGGGTGGGCGACCCTGTATTTT
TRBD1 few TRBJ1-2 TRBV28 CASSPLGGNGYTF TGTGCCAGCAGTCCTTTAGGGGGCAATGGCTACACCTTC
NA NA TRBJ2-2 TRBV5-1 CASSSLQGRRTGELFF TGCGCCAGCAGCTCGCTCCAGGGGAGGCGGACCGGGGAGCTGTTTTTT
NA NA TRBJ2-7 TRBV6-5 CASSYRGKGHHEQYF TGTGCCAGCAGTTATAGGGGGAAAGGTCACCACGAGCAGTACTTC
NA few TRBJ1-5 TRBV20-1 CSAYRVGQPQHF TGCAGTGCTTACAGGGTGGGGCAGCCCCAGCATTTT
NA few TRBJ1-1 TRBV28 CASSLRAWNTEAFF TGTGCCAGCAGTTTACGGGCATGGAACACTGAAGCTTTCTTT
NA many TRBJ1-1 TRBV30 CAWSEDPQRYTEAFF TGTGCCTGGTCCGAGGACCCCCAGAGGTACACTGAAGCTTTCTTT
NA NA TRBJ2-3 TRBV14 CASSQDRLKHTDTQYF TGTGCCAGCAGCCAAGATAGGTTGAAGCACACAGATACGCAGTATTTT
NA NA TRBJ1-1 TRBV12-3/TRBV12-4 CASILRTFGSEAFF TGTGCCAGCATCCTGAGGACGTTCGGCTCTGAAGCTTTCTTT
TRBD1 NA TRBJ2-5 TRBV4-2 CASSMGQGAGETQYF TGTGCCAGCAGCATGGGACAGGGGGCGGGGGAGACCCAGTACTTC